This note documents a single TCR beta chain sequence. The germline V gene encodes CDR1 SGHRS and CDR2 YFSETQ. CDR3 length equals 16 residues. This sample is part of a study of monozygotic twins with inflammatory bowel disease. Per donor, less than 3 ml of blood was collected and frozen. Two nested PCRs, of approximately 16 and 9 cycles, processed TCRalpha and TCRbeta cDNA. After re-calling the 5' RACE reads, TCRdb lists one entry per CDR3 protein, DNA absent. The sample includes 90,000 to 110,000 distinct CDR3 sequences. The chain employs TRBV5-1 and TRBJ1-2; TCRdb's D call of TRBD1 is untestable without DNA. This clonotype was obtained from a human donor with ulcerative colitis or Crohn's disease, or a healthy co-twin of an affected twin (not recorded which). The specimen sequenced was blood. The CDR3 reads CASSLAVDRGGDGYTF.